One sample yielded the 7 T cell receptor beta chains listed below, sequenced in a study of blood T cell repertoires in COVID-19. Method: immunoSEQ multiplex PCR; TCRdb's copy keeps in-frame clones and lacks some. The sample has around 95,000 clones, roughly 80% seen once; the top ten hold over 30%. The sample was peripheral blood. The receptors stem from a man between 65 and 80 years old with active or convalescent COVID-19.

The V call is TRBV2, the J call TRBJ1-2, with D perhaps TRBD1 (5 bases). CDR1 and CDR2 (germline): SNHLY, FYNNEI. The CDR3 is 14 amino acids. Trimming stripped 2 bases from V and 5 bases from J, with 12 bases between. The CDR3 sequence: CASSEPRGGYGYTF. CDR3 sequence (DNA): TGTGCCAGCAGTGAACCCCGTGGGGGGTATGGCTACACCTTC.

The rearrangement links TRBV9 to TRBJ2-3; D not certain. Germline V CDR1 and CDR2: SGDLS, YYNGEE. This CDR3 has 14 residues. Trimming left V 3 bases short and J 2 bases short, with 10 bases between. In nucleotides, the CDR3 is TGTGCCAGCAGCGAACTTTGGGCCACAGATACGCAGTATTTT. Translating gives CASSELWATDTQYF.

This chain links TRBV7-2 with TRBJ1-2; a weak D match, TRBD1 (5 bases). The CDR3 covers 14 residues. The V end was cut by 3 bases, the J end by 4 bases, with 12 bases between. Germline CDR1 and CDR2: SGHTA and FQGNSA. This CDR3 reads CASSLAQGTYGYTF. Here the CDR3 DNA reads TGTGCCAGCAGCTTGGCGCAGGGCACCTATGGCTACACCTTC.

The chain employs TRBV13 and TRBJ2-7; 11 positions match TRBD1. V lost 4 bases and J lost 6; bases outside the gene matches: 5. This CDR3 region has 14 residues. The germline CDR1 and CDR2 sequences are PRHDT and FYEKMQ (reference sequence). CDR3 sequence (DNA): TGTGCCAGCAGCTCGCCGGGACAGGGGGGCGAGCAGTACTTC. Its protein product is CASSSPGQGGEQYF.

This clone showed up just once. This chain uses TRBV7-9 with TRBJ2-7; the D is unclear. The CDR3 extends over 16 amino acids. V dropped 5 bases and J dropped 3 bases, with 20 bases sitting between them. Germline values: CDR1 SEHNR, CDR2 FQNEAQ (reference sequence). In DNA form, the CDR3 reads TGTGCCAGCAGCCCTAGACTTGACGGCCGAAGCTACGAGCAGTACTTC. As protein: CASSPRLDGRSYEQYF.

V gene TRBV9 combines with J gene TRBJ2-2; 8 bases line up with TRBD1. From germline, CDR1 is SGDLS and CDR2 YYNGEE. V shed 4 bases, J shed 4 bases, and the junction held 6 bases outside the gene matches. This CDR3 contains 15 residues. The CDR3 spells CASSPTGATTGELFF. DNA of the CDR3: TGTGCCAGCAGCCCGACAGGGGCGACCACCGGGGAGCTGTTTTTT.

The chain has TRBV7-9 and TRBJ1-1; 9 nucleotides agree with TRBD1. Germline V gene lookup returns CDR1 SEHNR and CDR2 FQNEAQ (reference sequence). J gave up 10 bases and V 5 bases, and 5 bases lay outside the gene matches. The CDR3 totals 12 residues. CDR3 nucleotides: TGTGCCAGCAGCGAGGGACAGGGCCGAGCTTTCTTT. As protein: CASSEGQGRAFF.